This TCR beta chain was sequenced in a study of T cells in Graves' hyperthyroidism and ophthalmopathy. TCR beta CDR3 sequences were amplified from RNA transcripts. RT-PCR in the first round (using the HTBI primer set) targeted the TCR CDR3. TCRdb processed the multiplex PCR reads anew with MiXCR; each CDR3 protein has one entry. The sample holds about 640,000 distinct CDR3 sequences, around 20% seen once. The clonotype was recovered from a man younger than 40 with Graves' ophthalmopathy. The sequenced sample was blood.

Written as DNA, the CDR3 is TGTGCCAGCAGTGAAACGGGGGGAGTTTCGAACATTCAGTACTTC. Residues: CASSETGGVSNIQYF. The chain links TRBV6-1 to TRBJ2-4; 7 bases match TRBD2. Germline V gene data show CDR1 as MNHNS and CDR2 as SASEGT. CDR3 length: 15 amino acids. V shed 2 bases and J 7 bases; nucleotides not matched to a gene: 8.